This entry features one T cell receptor beta chain sequence. Its cognate antigen is unknown. The sample is drawn from a study of T cell responses to AZD1222 COVID-19 vaccine. Here immunoSEQ multiplex PCR was the method, and the copy in TCRdb shows in-frame clones only, minus some. The sample consists of 150,000 to 200,000 clones, around 92% of them appearing once. V lost 3 bases and J lost 4, with 9 bases in between. CDR3 length: 13 amino acids. The V gene's germline CDR1 is MDHEN and CDR2 SYDVKM. General study results and limits: Of spike-specific TCRs, nearly half reportedly target regions left unmutated in variants. Spike-wide vaccine-associated CD4 TCRs dominated at 160-218 and 743-854.

The chain couples TRBV28 to TRBJ1-2; D not certain. This sample comprised peripheral blood, obtained on day 0 of AZD1222 vaccination. This clonotype originated in an adult in good health. DNA for the CDR3: TGTGCCAGCAGTTTTGGTCAGAGCTATGGCTACACCTTC. Amino acid sequence: CASSFGQSYGYTF.